This T cell receptor beta chain stems from a study of cytomegalovirus exposure and HLA in healthy donors. Findings and limits, study-wide: DRB1 showed the most TCR associations and HLA-C the fewest in a later analysis, as rates varied by HLA locus. The later analysis indicated that the majority of CMV-associated TCR beta chains appeared HLA-restricted.

Germline V gene sequence: CDR1 LGHNA, CDR2 YNFKEQ. This CDR3 region has 13 residues. V was cut by 2 bases and J by 3 bases, with 7 bases left in between. The PCR employed 60 Vbeta primers together with 13 Jbeta primers. Method: immunoSEQ multiplex PCR; TCRdb's copy keeps in-frame clones and lacks some. Of some 150,000 clones in the sample, about four fifths were seen once. About this clone itself: Its antigen is not known.

The V and J genes are TRBV4-2 and TRBJ2-5; D is possibly TRBD1 (5 bases). This TCR derives from a male donor in good health and CMV-seronegative. Sequencing used PBMCs. In nucleotides, the CDR3 is TGTGCCAGCAGCCAATCGGACAAAGAGACCCAGTACTTC. Encoded protein: CASSQSDKETQYF.